The clone carrying this T cell receptor beta chain was observed a few times. The antigen is unknown. This specimen comes from a study of T-cell memory formation after mild COVID-19. Findings and caveats of the study: Day 15 to 85 contracting clones showed balanced CD4/CD8; day 15 to 37 expanders favored CD4+.

MiXCR was run by TCRdb on the 5' RACE reads, yielding one entry per CDR3 protein. The sample comprises more than 350,000 distinct CDR3 sequences, 20% to 25% of which are singletons, and around 12% rests with the top ten. Trimming shortened V by 0 bases and J by 1 base, and 13 bases separated the two germline ends. Per germline, CDR1 SGHKS and CDR2 YYEKEE (reference sequence). The CDR3 totals 16 residues. The TCR originated in an adult woman who had mild COVID-19 (a few samples of this study predate the infection). Cell type and time point are not known. Sample: PBMCs or a T cell subset sorted from them (not recorded which). V is TRBV5-5 and J is TRBJ1-1; D ambiguous. The CDR3 region is CASSLEDDWENTEAFF. DNA of the CDR3: TGTGCCAGCAGCTTGGAGGACGACTGGGAGAACACTGAAGCTTTCTTT.